The rows below give T cell receptor beta chains drawn from one sample of a study of blood T cell repertoires in COVID-19. This table comes from immunoSEQ multiplex PCR, and its TCRdb copy is limited to in-frame clones, with some not included. The sample lists around 270,000 clones, over 75% occurring once. Sequencing used PBMCs or T cells enriched from blood (not recorded which). These receptors all stem from a woman aged 40 to 50 who had been exposed to COVID-19. Both conserved end residues are part of each CDR3. A D gene is named only where the DNA matches it firmly. Size is stated for part of the rows, as once, few or many counts, or as a class when the clone is expanded.

>-|TRBJ1-4|-|TRBV7-9
CASSLMVGTNEKLFF
TGTGCCAGCAGTCTAATGGTTGGAACTAATGAAAAACTGTTTTTT
>-|TRBJ1-2|-|TRBV2
CASRKALGGAVYGYTF
TGTGCCAGCAGGAAAGCGCTGGGGGGGGCTGTCTATGGCTACACCTTC
>-|TRBJ2-3|TRBD2|TRBV9
CASSVSVIAGSTDTQYF
TGTGCCAGCAGCGTATCCGTTATAGCGGGCAGCACAGATACGCAGTATTTT
>-|TRBJ2-3|TRBD1|TRBV18
CASSPGTGKGGDTQYF
TGTGCCAGCTCACCCGGGACAGGGAAGGGCGGAGATACGCAGTATTTT
>-|TRBJ1-1|TRBD1|TRBV7-6
CASSRSGQGNTEAFF
TGTGCCAGCAGCCGGTCGGGACAGGGAAACACTGAAGCTTTCTTT
>-|TRBJ2-3|TRBD1|TRBV6-5
CASRRQGAGTDTQYF
TGTGCCAGCAGGAGACAGGGGGCCGGCACAGATACGCAGTATTTT
>few|TRBJ1-6|-|TRBV5-6
CASSSLSGKVHYNSPLHF
TGTGCCAGCAGCTCCCTCTCAGGGAAGGTACACTATAATTCACCCCTCCACTTT
>once|TRBJ1-1|TRBD1|TRBV7-9
CASSWDSEAFF
TGTGCCAGCAGCTGGGACAGCGAAGCTTTCTTT
>few|TRBJ2-7|TRBD1|TRBV7-2
CASRTFGQDYEQYF
TGTGCCAGCAGAACCTTCGGACAGGACTACGAGCAGTACTTC
>-|TRBJ1-5|TRBD1|TRBV19
CASSYSGTGNQPQHF
TGTGCCAGTAGTTATTCCGGGACAGGCAATCAGCCCCAGCATTTT
>once|TRBJ1-2|TRBD1|TRBV19
CASSTRQGGYYGYTF
TGTGCCAGTAGTACGCGACAGGGGGGTTACTATGGCTACACCTTC
>once|TRBJ1-1|-|TRBV6-5
CASSRVLSTEAFF
TGTGCCAGTAGCAGGGTGTTGAGTACTGAAGCTTTCTTT
>-|TRBJ2-7|TRBD2|TRBV10-3
CAISGDSGDVYEQYF
TGTGCCATCAGTGGAGATAGCGGGGATGTCTACGAGCAGTACTTC
>-|TRBJ2-2|TRBD2|TRBV4-2
CASSQGRGGGNTGELFF
TGTGCCAGCAGCCAAGGACGGGGGGGAGGGAACACCGGGGAGCTGTTTTTT
>-|TRBJ1-1|TRBD1|TRBV3-1/TRBV3-2
CASSQGTGRTNTEAFF
TGTGCCAGCAGCCAAGGGACAGGTCGAACGAACACTGAAGCTTTCTTT
>-|TRBJ1-2|-|TRBV28
CASSLNAGYGYTF
TGTGCCAGCAGTTTAAACGCCGGCTATGGCTACACCTTC
>-|TRBJ2-1|-|TRBV6-5
CASSYHQGYNEQFF
TGTGCCAGCAGTTACCACCAGGGGTACAATGAGCAGTTCTTC
>-|TRBJ1-2|TRBD1|TRBV25-1
CASSDTGGARGYTF
TGTGCCAGCAGTGACACAGGGGGCGCGCGGGGCTACACCTTC
>-|TRBJ1-1|-|TRBV4-2
CASSQEGVSEAFF
TGTGCCAGCAGCCAAGAGGGCGTCTCTGAAGCTTTCTTT
>-|TRBJ2-3|-|TRBV5-1
CASSLVRVGTDTQYF
TGCGCCAGCAGCTTGGTTCGGGTTGGCACAGATACGCAGTATTTT
>-|TRBJ1-2|-|TRBV6-5
CASSYGGEHYGYTF
TGTGCCAGCAGTTACGGGGGGGAACACTATGGCTACACCTTC
>-|TRBJ1-1|-|TRBV5-1
CASTSTGDYTEAFF
TGCGCCAGCACTTCGACAGGAGATTACACTGAAGCTTTCTTT
>-|TRBJ1-2|-|TRBV12-2
CASRLGPNYGYTF
TGTGCAAGTCGCTTGGGGCCTAACTATGGCTACACCTTC
>-|TRBJ1-2|TRBD1|TRBV30
CAWRATGVYGYTF
TGTGCCTGGAGGGCGACAGGGGTCTATGGCTACACCTTC
>-|TRBJ2-5|-|TRBV10-2
CASSGLLAGETQYF
TGCGCCAGCAGTGGGTTACTCGCGGGGGAGACCCAGTACTTC
>once|TRBJ2-2|TRBD1|TRBV15
CATSSGDGQEYTGELFF
TGTGCCACCAGCAGTGGGGACGGACAGGAATACACCGGGGAGCTGTTTTTT
>-|TRBJ2-3|TRBD2|TRBV7-3
CASSPSGQGTDTQYF
TGTGCCAGCAGCCCTAGCGGGCAGGGGACAGATACGCAGTATTTT
>-|TRBJ1-1|-|TRBV13
CASSSSQAFF
TGTGCCAGCAGCTCTTCTCAAGCTTTCTTT
>-|TRBJ1-5|-|TRBV28
CASSFTYPPQPQHF
TGTGCCAGCAGTTTCACTTACCCCCCACAGCCCCAGCATTTT
>once|TRBJ2-1|TRBD1|TRBV18
CASSLDRGDNEQFF
TGTGCCAGCTCACTCGACAGGGGGGACAATGAGCAGTTCTTC
>many|TRBJ2-5|TRBD2|TRBV6-2/TRBV6-3
CASSAGGGMETQYF
TGTGCCAGCAGCGCTGGGGGGGGGATGGAGACCCAGTACTTC
>-|TRBJ1-4|-|TRBV11-3
CASSLREGINEKLFF
TGTGCCAGCAGCTTAAGGGAGGGGATTAATGAAAAACTGTTTTTT
>few|TRBJ2-3|TRBD2|TRBV3-1/TRBV3-2
CASSRSGEGIDTQYF
TGTGCCAGCAGCCGAAGCGGGGAGGGTATAGATACGCAGTATTTT
>-|TRBJ2-2|-|TRBV5-1
CASSLWPGVNTGELFF
TGTGCCAGCAGCTTGTGGCCAGGGGTAAACACCGGGGAGCTGTTTTTT
>-|TRBJ2-1|TRBD2|TRBV28
CASSSTSPRTSVYNEQFF
TGTGCCAGCAGTTCCACAAGCCCCAGGACTAGCGTGTACAATGAGCAGTTCTTC
>-|TRBJ1-5|TRBD1|TRBV12-5
CASGSGTGFGQPQHF
TGTGCTAGTGGTTCCGGGACAGGGTTTGGGCAGCCCCAGCATTTT
>-|TRBJ1-1|-|TRBV5-4
CASTLTGTEAFF
TGTGCCAGCACCCTTACGGGGACTGAAGCTTTCTTT
>-|TRBJ2-1|TRBD2|TRBV6-1
CASSEWVAGDSSYNEQFF
TGTGCCAGCAGTGAATGGGTAGCGGGGGATAGCTCCTACAATGAGCAGTTCTTC
>-|TRBJ1-5|-|TRBV6-4
CASSDHGRVWYQPQHF
TGTGCCAGCAGTGACCACGGGAGGGTGTGGTATCAGCCCCAGCATTTT
>-|TRBJ1-2|-|TRBV6-2/TRBV6-3
CASSPRTGKVYGYTF
TGTGCCAGCAGTCCCCGGACGGGAAAAGTCTATGGCTACACCTTC
>-|TRBJ1-2|TRBD1|TRBV14
CASSPRTGGITF
TGTGCCAGCAGCCCTCGGACAGGGGGAATCACCTTC
>-|TRBJ2-1|TRBD1|TRBV10-1
CASSEAWDRAEPSNEQFF
TGCGCCAGCAGTGAGGCTTGGGACAGGGCGGAACCTTCCAATGAGCAGTTCTTC
>-|TRBJ1-6|TRBD1|TRBV28
CASSLGTGDNSPLHF
TGTGCCAGCAGTTTAGGGACAGGGGATAATTCACCCCTCCACTTT